The 5 T cell receptor beta chains presented below share a single source sample, sequenced in a study of Tregs in tolerant kidney transplant recipients. Method: immunoSEQ multiplex PCR; TCRdb's copy keeps in-frame clones and lacks some. The table has about 110,000 clones, roughly 90% seen once. Material: CD4+ T cells from blood, obtained before the transplant. The receptors derive from a human donor who received a combined kidney and bone marrow transplant.

The rearrangement joins TRBV18 to TRBJ1-3; D perhaps matches TRBD1 (5 bases). V was cut by 6 bases and J by 2 bases, with 14 bases left in between. CDR3 length: 15 residues. CDR1 KGHSH and CDR2 LQKENI come from the germline V gene. As DNA, the CDR3 is TGTGCCAGCTCCCTGCAGGGTATTGCTGGAAACACCATATATTTT. It is translated as CASSLQGIAGNTIYF.

The gene calls are TRBV11-3 and TRBJ1-1, with 10 bases identical to TRBD1. The CDR3 contains 15 residues. The J segment lost 4 bases and the V segment lost 5 bases, leaving 7 bases of the junction unmatched. Germline V gives CDR1 SGHNT, CDR2 YENEEA. CDR3 region: CASSHRDRGRTEAFF. The CDR3 coding sequence is TGTGCCAGCAGCCACCGGGACAGGGGACGCACTGAAGCTTTCTTT.

V gene TRBV15 combines with J gene TRBJ2-2; a possible D gene is TRBD2 (6 bases). This CDR3 is 16 amino acids long. CDR1 and CDR2 from the germline V gene are LNHNV and YYDKDF (reference sequence). Trimming took 1 base from V and 5 from J, leaving 14 bases between them. The CDR3 region has the DNA TGTGCCACCAGCAGAGTCGGGGGAAAGGAGACCGGGGAGCTGTTTTTT. It codes for CATSRVGGKETGELFF.

The rearrangement joins TRBV10-3 to TRBJ2-2; 10 nucleotides match TRBD1. Germline V gene sequence: CDR1 ENHRY, CDR2 SYGVKD. The CDR3 runs to 17 residues. The ends lost 0 bases at V and 5 bases at J; junction bases unmatched: 6. The CDR3 here is CAISESDRGLGTGELFF. The CDR3 coding sequence is TGTGCCATCAGTGAGTCAGACAGGGGGCTTGGGACCGGGGAGCTGTTTTTT.

A single count supports this clone. The gene calls are TRBV5-1 and TRBJ2-5; D unclear. From germline, CDR1 is SGHRS and CDR2 YFSETQ. The CDR3 is 15 residues long. V lost 2 bases and J lost 1, with 12 bases in between. The CDR3 DNA reads as TGCGCCAGCAGCTTTATAGCTGATCGCCAAGAGACCCAGTACTTC. The encoded protein is CASSFIADRQETQYF.